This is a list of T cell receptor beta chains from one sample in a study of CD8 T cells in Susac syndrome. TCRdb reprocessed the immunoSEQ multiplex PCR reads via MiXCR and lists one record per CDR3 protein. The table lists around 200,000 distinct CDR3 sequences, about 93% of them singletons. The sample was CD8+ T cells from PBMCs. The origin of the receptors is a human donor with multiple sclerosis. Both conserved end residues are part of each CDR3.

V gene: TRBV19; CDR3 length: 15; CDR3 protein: CASSIGEGLRDIQYF
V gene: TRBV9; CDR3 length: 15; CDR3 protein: CASKPTGSKNTEAFF
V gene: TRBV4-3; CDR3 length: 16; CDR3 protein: CASSQERAGGRNEQFF
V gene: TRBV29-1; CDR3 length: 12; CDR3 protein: CSVETGAEGYTF
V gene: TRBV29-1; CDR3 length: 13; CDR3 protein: CSVPSGGANEQFF
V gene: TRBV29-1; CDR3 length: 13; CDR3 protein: CSGGLANYNEQFF
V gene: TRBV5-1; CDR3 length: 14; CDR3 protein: CASSLAGPSYEQYF
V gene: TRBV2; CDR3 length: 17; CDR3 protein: CASRQLEQGPLDQPQHF
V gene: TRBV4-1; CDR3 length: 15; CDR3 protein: CASSQGISKGDTQYF
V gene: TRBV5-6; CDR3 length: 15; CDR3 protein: CASSVRDSDTGELFF
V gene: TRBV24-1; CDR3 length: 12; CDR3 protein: CATSDLGETQYF
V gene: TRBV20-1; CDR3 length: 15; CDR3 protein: CSARDRDRINYGYTF
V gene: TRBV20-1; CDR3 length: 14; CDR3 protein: CSALLAGDTDTQYF
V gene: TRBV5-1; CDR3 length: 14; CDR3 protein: CASSLAGTGYEQYF
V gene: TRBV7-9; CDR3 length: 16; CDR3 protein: CASSLGASGSLDTQYF
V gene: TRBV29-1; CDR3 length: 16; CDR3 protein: CSVGTTRQGSDYGYTF
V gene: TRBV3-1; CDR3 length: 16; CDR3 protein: CASSQTRAYPITEAFF
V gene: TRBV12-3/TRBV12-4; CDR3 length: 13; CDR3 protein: CASYRSGTGELFF
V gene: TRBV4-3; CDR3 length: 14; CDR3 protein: CASSQDDRGYEQYF
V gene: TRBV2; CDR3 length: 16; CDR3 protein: CASSEPRASSTDTQYF
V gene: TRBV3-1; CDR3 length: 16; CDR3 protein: CASSLSGAGRADTQYF
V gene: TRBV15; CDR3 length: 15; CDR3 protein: CATSSPLQREVTQYF
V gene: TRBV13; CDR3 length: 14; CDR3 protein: CASSSLSGSYEQYF
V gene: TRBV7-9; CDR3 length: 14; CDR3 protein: CASSGPGATDTQYF
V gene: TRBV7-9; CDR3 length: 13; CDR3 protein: CASSLGWGWEQYF
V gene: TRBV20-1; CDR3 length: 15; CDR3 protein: CSATPGTVTTYEQYF